The sequence of this T cell receptor (beta chain) was determined in a study of tissue T cells after allogeneic stem cell transplantation. About the study: Four unmodified and three CD34-selected T-cell-depleted grafts went to graft-versus-host disease patients.

From germline, CDR1 is MNHEY and CDR2 SMNVEV (reference sequence). V was clipped by 6 bases and J by 10 bases, with 19 bases between them. This CDR3 is 13 amino acids long. Sequencing of TCRbeta CDR3 at survey depth gave sequences and template counts. The assay was immunoSEQ multiplex PCR, and TCRdb's table has in-frame clones only and misses some. Here the sample spans about 2,000 clones, approximately 58% being singletons. Steroid-refractory graft-versus-host disease after allogeneic hematopoietic cell transplant qualified adults for prospective research-autopsy enrollment. Gastrointestinal graft-versus-host disease was present in all patients, each treated with several therapy lines. This clone occurred a few times. Its cognate antigen is unknown. Whole-study results and caveats: Tissue-detected TCR repertoire was only partly captured by blood and spleen T cells.

The input for sequencing was transverse colon tissue, taken at autopsy. The TCR sequence derives from a male patient at least 60 years old with steroid-refractory graft-versus-host disease after an allogeneic stem cell transplant. Some T cells may be supplied by the graft donor. This rearrangement joins TRBV27 to TRBJ2-7; D possibly corresponds to TRBD2 (5 bases). CDR3 nucleotides: TGTGCCAGCAGGTCGGACTCCCCCGCTAAACAGTACTTC. It encodes CASRSDSPAKQYF.